Here is one T cell receptor beta chain with its context. What it recognizes is unknown. Most tumor samples had around 4.7 ug input DNA in two replicates. Using immunoSEQ multiplex PCR, the repertoire was profiled, and TCRdb retains in-frame clones only, with some absent. The sample contains 9,000 to 13,000 clones, approximately 52% of which appear only once. Trimming removed 1 base from V and 0 bases from J, with 7 bases in between. CDR3 length equals 15 residues. Germline-derived CDR1 and CDR2 are KGHSH and LQKENI. Stage II-IVA oral cavity squamous cell carcinoma was new and untreated by systemic or radiation therapy. The sample comes from a study of neoadjuvant anti-PD-1 for oral cavity cancer. Study context: Non-progressing patients received a fourth nivolumab dose near day 43, then surgery on days 50-56.

General study results and limits: Pretreatment Treg/Th17 ratio correlated inversely with post-treatment tumor clonality.

This clonotype originated in a person aged 35-79 years with oral cavity squamous cell carcinoma. The starting material was tumor tissue, obtained before nivolumab (anti-PD-1) treatment. The gene calls are TRBV18 and TRBJ1-3; D is ambiguous. CDR3 sequence: CASSPQGVSGNTIYF. The CDR3 DNA is TGTGCCAGCTCACCACAAGGAGTCTCTGGAAACACCATATATTTT.